The 27 T cell receptor beta chains below come from one sample, sequenced in a study of T cell changes during pregnancy in multiple sclerosis. Profiled with immunoSEQ multiplex PCR; TCRdb holds only in-frame clones, not every one. The profile shows 55,000 to 70,000 clones, just over 90% of them singletons. The sequences come from CD4+ T cells from peripheral blood mononuclear cells, collected before pregnancy. The receptors were sampled from a female donor with multiple sclerosis, enrolled in a pregnancy study.

The chain uses TRBV4-1 and TRBJ1-1; 7 nucleotides align to TRBD1. The ends lost 4 bases at V and 6 bases at J; junction bases unmatched: 5. Germline CDR1 is MGHRA and CDR2 is YSYEKL. The CDR3 is made up of 13 amino acids. The CDR3 region is CASSRGRGAEAFF. Written as DNA, the CDR3 is TGCGCCAGCAGCCGAGGCAGGGGGGCTGAAGCTTTCTTT.

V and J are TRBV28 and TRBJ2-7; a weak D match, TRBD1 (5 bases). The germline gives CDR1 MDHEN, CDR2 SYDVKM. CDR3 length: 11 residues. Trimming stripped 8 bases from V and 1 base from J, with 6 bases between. In DNA, the CDR3 is TGTGCCAGCGGGGCTTCCTACGAGCAGTACTTC. It encodes CASGASYEQYF.

This chain links TRBV7-2 with TRBJ1-5; D gene ambiguous. V was cut by 0 bases and J by 0 bases, with 9 bases left in between. Germline CDR1 SGHTA, CDR2 FQGNSA. The CDR3 totals 16 residues. Written as DNA, the CDR3 is TGTGCCAGCAGCTTAGCGCTTACTGCTAGCAATCAGCCCCAGCATTTT. It is translated as CASSLALTASNQPQHF.

J is TRBJ2-2 and V is TRBV19; 12 bases map to TRBD2. Germline V gene data show CDR1 as LNHDA and CDR2 as SQIVND (reference sequence). J lost 3 bases, V lost 5 bases, and 4 bases had no gene match. The CDR3 contains 16 residues. The CDR3 DNA is TGTGCCAGTAGTGCCGGACTAGCGGGATACACCGGGGAGCTGTTTTTT. Residues: CASSAGLAGYTGELFF.

This chain uses TRBV19 with TRBJ2-1, with TRBD2 identical over 9 bases. Germline CDR1 and CDR2: LNHDA and SQIVND (reference sequence). The V and J ends lost 11 bases and 6 bases, in that order; junction bases with no gene match: 11. The CDR3 sequence is 14 residues long. CDR3 nucleotides: TGTGCCTCTAAGAGGCGGGAGGGCCGCAATGAGCAGTTCTTC. Its translation: CASKRREGRNEQFF.

This clone was seen only a few times. The rearrangement uses TRBV29-1 and TRBJ2-3; 11 bases align to TRBD1. J lost 2 bases, V lost 5 bases, and 3 bases had no gene match. CDR3 size: 14 residues. CDR1 is SQVTM and CDR2 is ANQGSEA in the germline V gene. The CDR3 loop reads CSVRDRGYTDTQYF. CDR3 nucleotide sequence: TGCAGCGTTCGGGACAGGGGGTACACAGATACGCAGTATTTT.

The V call is TRBV19, the J call TRBJ2-2, with D hard to call. V gave up 5 bases and J gave up 4 bases, with 11 bases separating them. The CDR3 consists of 14 residues. Germline-derived CDR1 and CDR2 are LNHDA and SQIVND (reference sequence). CDR3 sequence: CASSSGSVTGELFF. In DNA form, the CDR3 reads TGTGCCAGTAGTTCCGGTTCGGTCACCGGGGAGCTGTTTTTT.

The chain uses TRBV5-6 and TRBJ2-5; no reliable D call. The V end was cut by 0 bases, the J end by 5 bases, with 11 bases between. From germline, CDR1 is SGHDT and CDR2 YYEEEE. This CDR3 has 14 residues. CDR3 sequence reads: CASSLGPGGETQYF. The CDR3 DNA follows: TGTGCCAGCAGCTTGGGTCCGGGTGGCGAGACCCAGTACTTC.

This chain's CDR3 is CASSATSGSSYEQYF. The CDR3 DNA sequence: TGTGCCAGCAGTGCGACTAGCGGGAGTTCCTACGAGCAGTACTTC. The rearrangement uses TRBV2 and TRBJ2-7, with 12 bases matching TRBD2. CDR3 length: 15 amino acids. Per germline, CDR1 SNHLY and CDR2 FYNNEI. Losses at the gene ends were 4 bases for V and 1 base for J; bases not matched to a gene: 2.

The CDR3 protein is CASSLGRGLSAGYTF. CDR3 coding DNA: TGTGCCAGCAGCTTGGGAAGGGGGCTCTCCGCTGGCTACACCTTC. The chain is built from TRBV5-6 and TRBJ1-2; 7 positions match TRBD1. Germline trimming cut 0 bases from V and 7 bases from J; bases unmatched to any gene: 9. This CDR3 contains 15 residues. Germline values: CDR1 SGHDT, CDR2 YYEEEE.

This chain links TRBV7-9 with TRBJ2-5; D ambiguous. Looked up from germline, CDR1 is SEHNR and CDR2 is FQNEAQ (reference sequence). V shed 1 base and J shed 4 bases, with 13 bases lying between them. The CDR3 loop spans 15 amino acids. The DNA of the CDR3 is TGTGCCAGCAGCTTAGTGGTGGCGGCGAGAGAGACCCAGTACTTC. Translating gives CASSLVVAARETQYF.

The chain joins TRBV5-5 to TRBJ2-1; 7 bases agree with TRBD1. V was pared by 2 bases and J by 6 bases, with 2 bases of the junction left unmatched. CDR3 length equals 13 residues. Germline V gene sequence: CDR1 SGHKS, CDR2 YYEKEE (reference sequence). The CDR3 nucleotides read TGTGCCAGCAGCTTAGCAGGGGGCAATGAGCAGTTCTTC. Amino acids: CASSLAGGNEQFF.

This chain joins TRBV18 and TRBJ1-2; 7 bases fit TRBD1. Germline-derived CDR1 and CDR2 are KGHSH and LQKENI. After removal of 0 bases from V and 8 bases from J, the junction contained 6 bases not matched to a gene. There are 14 residues in the CDR3. The CDR3 DNA reads TGTGCCAGCTCACCACCGGGACAGTTCCACGGCTACACCTTC. This codes for CASSPPGQFHGYTF. Full variable domain (outside the CDR3, taken from reference TRBV18 and TRBJ1-2): NAGVMQNPRHLVRRRGQEARLRCSPMKGHSHVYWYRQLPEEGLKFMVYLQKENIIDESGMPKERFSAEFPKEGPSILRIQQVVRGDSAAYFCASSPPGQFHGYTFGSGTRLTVV.

The gene calls are TRBV28 and TRBJ2-1, with 8 bases that match TRBD2. The length of the CDR3 is 14 residues. The ends lost 6 bases at V and 6 bases at J; junction bases unmatched: 7. Germline V lookup: CDR1 MDHEN, CDR2 SYDVKM. The CDR3 here is CASSGAGVLNEQFF. The CDR3 nucleotides are TGTGCCAGCAGCGGAGCGGGAGTTCTCAATGAGCAGTTCTTC. The entire variable domain, with the rest obtained from reference TRBV28 and TRBJ2-1, is as follows: DVKVTQSSRYLVKRTGEKVFLECVQDMDHENMFWYRQDPGLGLRLIYFSYDVKMKEKGDIPEGYSVSREKKERFSLILESASTNQTSMYLCASSGAGVLNEQFFGPGTRLTVL.

The CDR3 nucleotides read TGTGCCAGCAGTTACTACCAGGGTGACTCCTACGAGCAGTACTTC. This encodes CASSYYQGDSYEQYF. The gene calls are TRBV6-5 and TRBJ2-7, with D perhaps TRBD1 (5 bases). CDR3 length: 15 residues. V lost 1 base to trimming and J lost 0 bases, with 10 bases between them. From germline, CDR1 is MNHEY and CDR2 SVGAGI.

The rearrangement uses TRBV7-2 and TRBJ2-7; TRBD1 matches 8 bases. This CDR3 comprises 15 residues. Germline V gene lookup returns CDR1 SGHTA and CDR2 FQGNSA. The V gene end was trimmed by 3 bases and the J gene end by 5 bases; junction bases not matched to a gene: 9. The CDR3 loop reads CASSFPFRGLNEQYF. In DNA, the CDR3 is TGTGCCAGCAGCTTTCCGTTCAGGGGGCTCAACGAGCAGTACTTC.

The gene calls are TRBV30 and TRBJ2-7, with D possibly being TRBD1 (6 bases). Germline lookup yields CDR1 GTSNPN and CDR2 SVGIG (reference sequence). The CDR3 is 13 amino acids. Trimming shortened V by 6 bases and J by 1 base, and 13 bases separated the two germline ends. CDR3 in amino acids: CACQTGTSYEQYF. CDR3 in DNA: TGTGCCTGCCAGACAGGTACTTCCTACGAGCAGTACTTC.

The chain couples TRBV2 to TRBJ2-1; D remains ambiguous. The germline CDR1 and CDR2 sequences are SNHLY and FYNNEI. The CDR3 extends over 15 amino acids. The germline V and J ends were trimmed by 6 bases and 0 bases, with 12 bases remaining between them. The CDR3 sequence is CASRADLSSYNEQFF. The CDR3 DNA is TGTGCCAGCAGGGCCGACTTGAGCTCCTACAATGAGCAGTTCTTC.

J is TRBJ2-3 and V is TRBV6-5; TRBD1 agrees at 9 bases. Germline V gene lookup returns CDR1 MNHEY and CDR2 SVGAGI. CDR3 length: 15 amino acids. J was trimmed by 5 bases and V by 4 bases; bases with no gene match: 7. The CDR3 is CASSSGQGMRDTQYF. The CDR3 DNA reads as TGTGCCAGCAGTTCAGGACAGGGGATGAGAGATACGCAGTATTTT.

Written as DNA, the CDR3 is TGTGCCAGCAGTCCACACACTAGTTCGGTATACGAGCAGTACTTC. Its translation is CASSPHTSSVYEQYF. The rearrangement joins TRBV27 to TRBJ2-7; the D gene is possibly TRBD2 (5 bases). The CDR3 covers 15 residues. V was clipped by 5 bases and J by 4 bases, with 18 bases between them. Germline V lookup: CDR1 MNHEY, CDR2 SMNVEV (reference sequence).

The J gene is TRBJ1-3, the V gene TRBV6-5; no firm D call. The V end lost 6 bases, the J end lost 9 bases, and 9 bases lay between the germline ends. The CDR3 is 11 amino acids. Germline loops: CDR1 MNHEY, CDR2 SVGAGI. The CDR3 nucleotides read TGTGCCAGCAGCCTCGGTGGCACCATATATTTT. Translation: CASSLGGTIYF.

This clone came up once. The chain couples TRBV6-1 to TRBJ2-7, with 8 nucleotides matching TRBD1. The CDR3 contains 13 residues. The J segment lost 5 bases and the V segment lost 11 bases, leaving 11 bases of the junction unmatched. The germline CDR1 and CDR2 sequences are MNHNS and SASEGT. CDR3 in amino acids: CACRSAGGDEQYF. CDR3 sequence (DNA): TGTGCCTGCCGTTCGGCAGGGGGCGACGAGCAGTACTTC.

This chain connects TRBV4-3 to TRBJ2-5; 7 bases line up with TRBD2. Germline values: CDR1 LGHNA, CDR2 YSLEER. The CDR3 has 14 residues. The V segment lost 0 bases and the J segment 4 bases; nucleotides outside the gene matches: 2. For the CDR3, the DNA is TGCGCCAGCAGCCAAGATCCTAGCGGAGAGACCCAGTACTTC. Translating gives CASSQDPSGETQYF.

The chain uses TRBV2 and TRBJ1-1, with TRBD1 matching over 8 bases. Germline CDR1 SNHLY, CDR2 FYNNEI. CDR3 length: 16 amino acids. V lost 6 bases to trimming and J lost 0 bases; unmatched junction nucleotides: 9. CDR3 nucleotides: TGTGCCAGCAGCCCCGGACAGGGAAGGGTGAACACTGAAGCTTTCTTT. Its protein product is CASSPGQGRVNTEAFF.

The chain is built from TRBV9 and TRBJ2-7, with a weak D call TRBD1 (5 bases). CDR3 length: 14 residues. Between the trimmed V and J ends, which lost 1 base and 2 bases, there was a span of 10 bases. Germline values: CDR1 SGDLS, CDR2 YYNGEE. The DNA for the CDR3 is TGTGCCAGCAGCGTACAGGGTGGCCCCTACGAGCAGTACTTC. Translation gives CASSVQGGPYEQYF.

The gene calls are TRBV18 and TRBJ1-2; 10 nucleotides match TRBD1. This CDR3 contains 16 residues. V dropped 2 bases and J dropped 5; count of bases not matched to a gene: 8. Germline CDR1 reads KGHSH; CDR2 reads LQKENI. The CDR3 protein is CASSPSVGTGVYGYTF. The CDR3 region has the DNA TGTGCCAGCTCACCATCTGTTGGGACAGGGGTTTATGGCTACACCTTC.

The chain uses TRBV29-1 and TRBJ2-1; 13 positions agree with TRBD2. Germline V lookup: CDR1 SQVTM, CDR2 ANQGSEA. The CDR3 length is 16 residues. V lost 4 bases and J lost 6; bases outside the gene matches: 9. The CDR3 DNA reads TGCAGCGTTGCCCCCCGAACTAGCGGGAGGGCCAATGAGCAGTTCTTC. It is translated as CSVAPRTSGRANEQFF.